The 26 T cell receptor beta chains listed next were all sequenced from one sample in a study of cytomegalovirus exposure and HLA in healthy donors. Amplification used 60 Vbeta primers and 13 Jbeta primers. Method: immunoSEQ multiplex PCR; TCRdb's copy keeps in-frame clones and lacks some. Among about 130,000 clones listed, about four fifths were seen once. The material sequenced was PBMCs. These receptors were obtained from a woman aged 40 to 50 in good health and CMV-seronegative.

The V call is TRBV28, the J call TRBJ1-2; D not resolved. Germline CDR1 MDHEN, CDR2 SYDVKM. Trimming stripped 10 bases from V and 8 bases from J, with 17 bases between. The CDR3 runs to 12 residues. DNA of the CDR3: TGTGCCATCGGCGGGTCCCAGCGAGGCTACACCTTC. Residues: CAIGGSQRGYTF.

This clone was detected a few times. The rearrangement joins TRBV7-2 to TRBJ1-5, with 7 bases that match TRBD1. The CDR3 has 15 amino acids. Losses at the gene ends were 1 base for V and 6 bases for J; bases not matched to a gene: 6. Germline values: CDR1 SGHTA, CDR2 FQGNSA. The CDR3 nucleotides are TGTGCCAGCAGCTTAGAGGGACAGACTCGTCAGCCCCAGCATTTT. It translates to CASSLEGQTRQPQHF.

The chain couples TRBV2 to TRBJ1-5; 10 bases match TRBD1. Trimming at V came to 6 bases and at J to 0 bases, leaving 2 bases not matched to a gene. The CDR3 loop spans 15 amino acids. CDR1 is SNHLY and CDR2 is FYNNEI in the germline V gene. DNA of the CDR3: TGTGCCAGCAGATGGGACAGGGGTAGCAATCAGCCCCAGCATTTT. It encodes CASRWDRGSNQPQHF.

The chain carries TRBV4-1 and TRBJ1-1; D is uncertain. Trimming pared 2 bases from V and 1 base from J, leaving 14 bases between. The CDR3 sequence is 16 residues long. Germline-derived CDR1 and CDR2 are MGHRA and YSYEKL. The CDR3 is CASSQSTTDGNTEAFF. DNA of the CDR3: TGCGCCAGCAGCCAATCAACGACTGACGGGAACACTGAAGCTTTCTTT.

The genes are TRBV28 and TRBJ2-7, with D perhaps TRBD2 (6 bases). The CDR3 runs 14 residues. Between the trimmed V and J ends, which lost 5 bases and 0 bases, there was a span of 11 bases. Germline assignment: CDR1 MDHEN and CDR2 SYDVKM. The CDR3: CASSIPGLSYEQYF. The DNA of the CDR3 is TGTGCCAGCAGTATCCCGGGACTCTCCTACGAGCAGTACTTC.

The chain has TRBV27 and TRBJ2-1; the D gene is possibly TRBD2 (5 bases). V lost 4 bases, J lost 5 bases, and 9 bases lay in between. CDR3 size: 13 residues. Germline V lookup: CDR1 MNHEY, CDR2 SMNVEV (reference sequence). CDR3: CASSSTTNNEQFF. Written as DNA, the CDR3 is TGTGCCAGCAGTTCTACGACTAACAATGAGCAGTTCTTC.

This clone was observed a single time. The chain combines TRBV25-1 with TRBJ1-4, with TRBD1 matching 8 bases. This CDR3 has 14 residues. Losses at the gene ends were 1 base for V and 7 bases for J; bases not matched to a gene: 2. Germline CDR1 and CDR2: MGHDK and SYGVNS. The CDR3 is CASSESGGGEKLFF. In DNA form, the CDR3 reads TGTGCCAGCAGTGAATCAGGGGGCGGTGAAAAACTGTTTTTT.

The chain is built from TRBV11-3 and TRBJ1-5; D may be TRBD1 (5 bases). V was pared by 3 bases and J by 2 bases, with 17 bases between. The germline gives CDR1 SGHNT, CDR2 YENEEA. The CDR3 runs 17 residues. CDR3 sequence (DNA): TGTGCCAGCAGCTTTTCCTTCGACAGCGGGGGCAATCAGCCCCAGCATTTT. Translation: CASSFSFDSGGNQPQHF.

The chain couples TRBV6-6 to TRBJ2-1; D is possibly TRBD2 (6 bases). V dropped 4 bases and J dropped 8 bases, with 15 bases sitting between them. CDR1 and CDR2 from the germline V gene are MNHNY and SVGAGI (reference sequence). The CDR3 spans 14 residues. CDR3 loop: CASSSEGFSDEQFF. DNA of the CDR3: TGTGCCAGCAGTTCGGAGGGTTTCAGCGATGAGCAGTTCTTC.

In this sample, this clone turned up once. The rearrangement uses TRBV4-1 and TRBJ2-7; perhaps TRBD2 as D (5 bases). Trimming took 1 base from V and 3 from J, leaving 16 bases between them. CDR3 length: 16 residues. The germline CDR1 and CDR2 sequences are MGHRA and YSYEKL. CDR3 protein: CASSQVGVGASYEQYF. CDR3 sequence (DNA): TGCGCCAGCAGCCAAGTCGGGGTGGGCGCGAGCTACGAGCAGTACTTC.

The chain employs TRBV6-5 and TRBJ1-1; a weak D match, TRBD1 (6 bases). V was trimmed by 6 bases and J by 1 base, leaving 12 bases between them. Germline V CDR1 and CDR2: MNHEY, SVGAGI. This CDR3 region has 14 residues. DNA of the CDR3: TGTGCCAGCAGCCCCAGGGGTTGGAACACTGAAGCTTTCTTT. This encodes CASSPRGWNTEAFF.

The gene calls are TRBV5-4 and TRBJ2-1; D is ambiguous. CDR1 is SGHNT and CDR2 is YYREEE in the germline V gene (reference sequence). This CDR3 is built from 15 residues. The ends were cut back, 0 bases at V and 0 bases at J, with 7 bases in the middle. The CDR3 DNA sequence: TGTGCCAGCAGCTTGGAGCCGAGCTCCTACAATGAGCAGTTCTTC. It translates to CASSLEPSSYNEQFF.

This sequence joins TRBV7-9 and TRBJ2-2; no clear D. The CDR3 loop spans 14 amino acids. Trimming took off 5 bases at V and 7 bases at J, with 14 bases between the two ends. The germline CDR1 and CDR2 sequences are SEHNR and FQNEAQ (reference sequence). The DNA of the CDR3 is TGTGCCAGCAGCACTCCGTCCCGCGACGGGGAGCTGTTTTTT. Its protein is CASSTPSRDGELFF. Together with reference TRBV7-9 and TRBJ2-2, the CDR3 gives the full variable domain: DTGVSQNPRHKITKRGQNVTFRCDPISEHNRLYWYRQTLGQGPEFLTYFQNEAQLEKSRLLSDRFSAERPKGSFSTLEIQRTEQGDSAMYLCASSTPSRDGELFFGEGSRLTVL.

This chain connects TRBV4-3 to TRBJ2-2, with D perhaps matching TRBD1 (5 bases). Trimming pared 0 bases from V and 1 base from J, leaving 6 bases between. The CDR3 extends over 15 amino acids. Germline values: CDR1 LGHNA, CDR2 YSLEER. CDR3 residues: CASSQETGNTGELFF. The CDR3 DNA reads TGCGCCAGCAGCCAAGAAACAGGGAACACCGGGGAGCTGTTTTTT.

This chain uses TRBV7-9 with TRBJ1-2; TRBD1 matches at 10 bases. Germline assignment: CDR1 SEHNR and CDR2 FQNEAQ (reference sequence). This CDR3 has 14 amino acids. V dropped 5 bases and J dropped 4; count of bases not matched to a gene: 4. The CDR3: CASSRDRGSYGYTF. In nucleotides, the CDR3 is TGTGCCAGCAGCCGGGACAGGGGCAGCTATGGCTACACCTTC.

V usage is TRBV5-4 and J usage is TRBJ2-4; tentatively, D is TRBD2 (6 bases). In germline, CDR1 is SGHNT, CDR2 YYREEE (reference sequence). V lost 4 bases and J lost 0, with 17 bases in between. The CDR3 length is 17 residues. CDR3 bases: TGTGCCAGCAGCATCGGAGGGGCAGGGTCAGCCAAAAACATTCAGTACTTC. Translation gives CASSIGGAGSAKNIQYF.

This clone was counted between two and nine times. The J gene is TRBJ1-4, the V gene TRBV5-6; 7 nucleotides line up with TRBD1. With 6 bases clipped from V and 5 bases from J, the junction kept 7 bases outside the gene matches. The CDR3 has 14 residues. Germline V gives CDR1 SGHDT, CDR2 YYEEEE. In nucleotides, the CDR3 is TGTGCCAGCACCTATGACAGGGCAAATGAAAAACTGTTTTTT. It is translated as CASTYDRANEKLFF.

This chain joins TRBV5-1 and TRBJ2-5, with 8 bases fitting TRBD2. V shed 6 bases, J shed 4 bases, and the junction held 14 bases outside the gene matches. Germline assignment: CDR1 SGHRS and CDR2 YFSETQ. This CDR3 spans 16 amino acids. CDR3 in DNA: TGCGCCAGCACCCCTGCGCCGGGGGGGGGTCGAGAGACCCAGTACTTC. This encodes CASTPAPGGGRETQYF.

CDR3 DNA: TGTGCCAGCAGCCGAACAGGGGGCGAAGAATTCTACGAGCAGTACTTC. Translation gives CASSRTGGEEFYEQYF. V is TRBV5-6 and J is TRBJ2-7, with 9 bases lining up with TRBD1. The germline CDR1 and CDR2 sequences are SGHDT and YYEEEE. The ends lost 4 bases at V and 3 bases at J; junction bases unmatched: 11. The CDR3 runs 16 residues.

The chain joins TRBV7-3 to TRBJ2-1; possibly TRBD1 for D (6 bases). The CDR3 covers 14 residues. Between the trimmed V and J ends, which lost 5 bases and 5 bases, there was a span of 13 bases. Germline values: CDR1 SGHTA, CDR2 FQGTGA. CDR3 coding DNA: TGTGCCAGCAGCCCTACAGGGCCCAACAATGAGCAGTTCTTC. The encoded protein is CASSPTGPNNEQFF.

CDR3 in DNA: TGCGCCAGCAGCTCGGGACAGGGGGCTTCTGGAAACACCATATATTTT. It specifies CASSSGQGASGNTIYF. The chain uses TRBV5-1 and TRBJ1-3; 12 nucleotides line up with TRBD1. Germline CDR1 is SGHRS and CDR2 is YFSETQ. The CDR3 has 16 residues. V was pared by 3 bases and J by 1 base, with 2 bases of the junction left unmatched.

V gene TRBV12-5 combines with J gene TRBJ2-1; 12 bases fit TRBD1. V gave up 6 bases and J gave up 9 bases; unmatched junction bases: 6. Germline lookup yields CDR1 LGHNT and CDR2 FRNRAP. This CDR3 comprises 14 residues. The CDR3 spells CASGGDRGHVEQFF. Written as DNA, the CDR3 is TGTGCTAGTGGGGGGGACAGGGGGCACGTTGAGCAGTTCTTC.

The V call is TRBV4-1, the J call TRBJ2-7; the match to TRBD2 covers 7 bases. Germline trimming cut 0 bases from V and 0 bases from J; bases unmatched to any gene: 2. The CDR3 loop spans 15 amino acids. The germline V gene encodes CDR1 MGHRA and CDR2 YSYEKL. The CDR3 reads CASSQEGGGSYEQYF. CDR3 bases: TGCGCCAGCAGCCAAGAGGGCGGGGGCTCCTACGAGCAGTACTTC.

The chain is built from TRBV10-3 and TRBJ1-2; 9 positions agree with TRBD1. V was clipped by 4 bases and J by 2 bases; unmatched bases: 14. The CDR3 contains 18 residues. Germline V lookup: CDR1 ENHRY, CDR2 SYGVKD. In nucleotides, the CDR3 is TGTGCCATCAGTGCTGCCTTACAGGGGGCGAATCTCAACTATGGCTACACCTTC. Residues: CAISAALQGANLNYGYTF.

The CDR3 sequence is CATSRDRVNTEAFF. The CDR3 DNA is TGTGCCACCAGCAGAGACAGGGTGAACACTGAAGCTTTCTTT. J is TRBJ1-1 and V is TRBV15, with D possibly TRBD1 on 5 matching bases. With 0 bases removed from V and 0 bases from J, the gap between germline ends came to 5 bases. Germline loops: CDR1 LNHNV, CDR2 YYDKDF (reference sequence). The CDR3 has 14 amino acids.

CDR3 loop: CASSSLAGDNTGELFF. DNA of the CDR3: TGTGCCAGCAGTTCCTTAGCGGGAGATAACACCGGGGAGCTGTTTTTT. The chain has TRBV28 and TRBJ2-2; 9 bases are a match to TRBD2. The J segment lost 2 bases and the V segment lost 4 bases, leaving 5 bases of the junction unmatched. Germline V CDR1 and CDR2: MDHEN, SYDVKM. The CDR3 covers 16 residues.